The sequence of this T cell receptor beta chain was determined in a study of a mutant IDH1 vaccine in newly diagnosed glioma. Clones were read by immunoSEQ multiplex PCR, and TCRdb kept only the in-frame ones, dropping some. This table holds about 34,000 clones, more than 75% found once. Germline V CDR1 and CDR2: LGHNA, YNFKEQ. The CDR3 loop spans 17 amino acids. V was trimmed by 4 bases and J by 11 bases, leaving 24 bases between them. Time point defined: week 47, end of study. Each vaccine dose was 300 ug of mutant IDH1 20-mer peptide, with topical imiquimod. With regard to this clone: Its antigen remains unidentified.

The receptor was isolated from a woman between 25 and 40 years old with glioma. Source: PBMCs, taken from a glioma patient whose treatment included an IDH1 peptide vaccine. V is TRBV4-2 and J is TRBJ1-6; D may be TRBD1 (6 bases). This CDR3 is CASSRMAGTTNGTPLHF. In nucleotides, the CDR3 is TGTGCCAGCAGCCGCATGGCCGGGACAACCAACGGGACACCCCTCCACTTT.